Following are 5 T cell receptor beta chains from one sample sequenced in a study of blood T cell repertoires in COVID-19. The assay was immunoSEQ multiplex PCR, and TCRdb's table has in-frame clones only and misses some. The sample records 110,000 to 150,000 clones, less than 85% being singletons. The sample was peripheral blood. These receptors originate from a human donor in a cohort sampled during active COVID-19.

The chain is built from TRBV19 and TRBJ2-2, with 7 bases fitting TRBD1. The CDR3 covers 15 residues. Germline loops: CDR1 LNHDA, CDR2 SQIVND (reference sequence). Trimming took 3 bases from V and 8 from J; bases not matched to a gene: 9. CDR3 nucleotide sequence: TGTGCCAGTAGTATCACTGAGGGGGCTATGGGGGAGCTGTTTTTT. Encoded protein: CASSITEGAMGELFF.

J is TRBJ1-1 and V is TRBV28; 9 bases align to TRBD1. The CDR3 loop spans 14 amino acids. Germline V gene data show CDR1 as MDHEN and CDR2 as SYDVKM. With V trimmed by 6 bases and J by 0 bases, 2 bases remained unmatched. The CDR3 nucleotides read TGTGCCAGCAGCCGACAGGGGGTGAACACTGAAGCTTTCTTT. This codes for CASSRQGVNTEAFF.

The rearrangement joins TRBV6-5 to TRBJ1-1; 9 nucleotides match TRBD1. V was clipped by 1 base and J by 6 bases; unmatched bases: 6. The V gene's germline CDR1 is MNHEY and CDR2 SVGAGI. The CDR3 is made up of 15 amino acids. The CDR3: CASSYWRDRVPEAFF. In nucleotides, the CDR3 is TGTGCCAGCAGTTACTGGCGGGACAGGGTTCCTGAAGCTTTCTTT.

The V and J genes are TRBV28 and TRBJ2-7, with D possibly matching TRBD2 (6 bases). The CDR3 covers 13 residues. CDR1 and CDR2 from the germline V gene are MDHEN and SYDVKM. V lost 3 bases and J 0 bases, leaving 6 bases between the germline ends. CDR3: CASSLGGSYEQYF. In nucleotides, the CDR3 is TGTGCCAGCAGTTTGGGGGGCTCCTACGAGCAGTACTTC.

CDR3 protein: CASSQGPTSGNTIYF. Written as DNA, the CDR3 is TGTGCCAGCAGCCAGGGGCCCACCTCTGGAAACACCATATATTTT. The chain links TRBV3-1 (or the pseudogene TRBV3-2) to TRBJ1-3; possible D gene TRBD1, 5 bases. The CDR3 covers 15 residues. CDR1 is LGHDT, CDR2 YNNKEL, per germline (reference sequence). Trimming shortened V by 3 bases and J by 0 bases, and 9 bases separated the two germline ends.